One T cell receptor (beta chain) is described in this entry. The data derive from a study of TIL therapy for anti-PD-1-resistant metastatic lung cancer. The wider study: Most patients had lung adenocarcinoma; a few tumors were EGFR-mutant, two ALK-rearranged; half smoked currently or formerly.

Regarding time point: pre-treatment sample, taken before nivolumab and TIL therapy. Stage 4 NSCLC adults joined between late 2017 and 2020. Sequencing used immunoSEQ v3. Clones were sequenced by immunoSEQ multiplex PCR, and TCRdb holds only the in-frame ones, with some missing. The sample comprises approximately 45,000 clones, approximately 79% of which are singletons, and around 16% rests with the top ten. Germline CDR1 SGHTA, CDR2 FQGNSA. V dropped 4 bases and J dropped 4; count of bases not matched to a gene: 4. CDR3 length equals 15 residues. The source was blood, collected at baseline. V is TRBV7-2 and J is TRBJ2-2; 9 bases align to TRBD1. This sequence originates from a man in his 70s with non-small cell lung cancer. CDR3 in DNA: TGTGCCAGCAGCTCACGGGACAGGGCCACCGGGGAGCTGTTTTTT. Amino acids: CASSSRDRATGELFF.